Listed here are 6 T cell receptor beta chains from one sample, sequenced in a study of blood T cell repertoires in COVID-19. Data came from immunoSEQ multiplex PCR; TCRdb stores just in-frame clones and leaves some out. Among 360,000 or so clones listed, roughly 89% were seen once. Source material: peripheral blood. The receptors originated from a woman aged 55-69 years with COVID-19, enrolled during active disease.

The count of this clone is one. The J gene is TRBJ1-1, the V gene TRBV6-5; D is unclear. This CDR3 spans 13 amino acids. Trimming pared 6 bases from V and 3 bases from J, leaving 11 bases between. Looked up from germline, CDR1 is MNHEY and CDR2 is SVGAGI. CDR3 residues: CASRREPDTEAFF. The CDR3 nucleotides read TGTGCCAGCAGGAGGGAACCGGACACTGAAGCTTTCTTT.

The chain carries TRBV5-1 and TRBJ1-2; 7 bases agree with TRBD1. The V gene's germline CDR1 is SGHRS and CDR2 YFSETQ. Trimming removed 9 bases from V and 4 bases from J; junction bases left unmatched: 9. The CDR3 spans 13 residues. For the CDR3, the DNA is TGCGCCACAAATACAGGGGAAGGCTATGGCTACACCTTC. Translating it yields CATNTGEGYGYTF.

The rearrangement joins TRBV6-5 to TRBJ2-3, with 7 bases matching TRBD2. The germline CDR1 and CDR2 sequences are MNHEY and SVGAGI. Unmatched junction bases numbered 6, after V lost 6 bases and J lost 6 bases. The CDR3 sequence is 13 residues long. The CDR3 nucleotides read TGTGCCAGCAGCCCCGGACTAGGCGATACGCAGTATTTT. Amino acids: CASSPGLGDTQYF.

The V gene is TRBV2, the J gene TRBJ2-6; TRBD1 might be the D (5 bases). The germline V gene has CDR1 SNHLY and CDR2 FYNNEI. Trimming removed 7 bases from V and 13 bases from J, with 14 bases in between. The CDR3 has 12 residues. CDR3 DNA sequence: TGTGCCAGCACGCAGGGATCTGAAGTCCTGACTTTC. It codes for CASTQGSEVLTF.

V is TRBV7-3 and J is TRBJ2-1; TRBD1 matches 7 bases. The CDR3 has 13 residues. V was pared by 5 bases and J by 15 bases, with 13 bases of the junction left unmatched. Germline-derived CDR1 and CDR2 are SGHTA and FQGTGA. The CDR3 nucleotides read TGTGCCAGCAGCCCGAGGGAAGGGGGACAGTCGTTCTTC. Its protein is CASSPREGGQSFF.

This chain uses TRBV5-1 with TRBJ2-3; the D is unclear. The germline gives CDR1 SGHRS, CDR2 YFSETQ. Trimming pared 4 bases from V and 6 bases from J, leaving 12 bases between. This CDR3 has 13 amino acids. The chain's CDR3 is CASSPSRADTQYF. The CDR3 DNA is TGCGCCAGCAGCCCTTCTCGAGCGGATACGCAGTATTTT.